These 32 T cell receptor beta chains came from one sample sequenced in a study of blood T cell repertoires in COVID-19. Assay used: immunoSEQ multiplex PCR; TCRdb lists only in-frame clones, some missing. This sample has tens of thousands of clones, with 80% to 90% found just once. Sequencing was carried out using peripheral blood. Every receptor here comes from a middle-aged woman with acute or convalescent COVID-19.

This clone was detected only a few times. The V call is TRBV30, the J call TRBJ1-6, with TRBD1 identical over 8 bases. Germline CDR1 GTSNPN, CDR2 SVGIG (reference sequence). The V and J ends lost 3 bases and 9 bases, in that order; junction bases with no gene match: 10. The CDR3 is 15 amino acids. The CDR3 reads CAWRPLDREGSPLHF. The CDR3 DNA follows: TGTGCCTGGAGGCCCTTGGACAGGGAAGGTTCACCCCTCCACTTT.

The V gene is TRBV5-1, the J gene TRBJ2-2; perhaps TRBD1 as D (5 bases). Looked up from germline, CDR1 is SGHRS and CDR2 is YFSETQ. V lost 1 base and J 7 bases, leaving 20 bases between the germline ends. The CDR3 loop spans 17 amino acids. CDR3 nucleotide sequence: TGCGCCAGCAGCTTGAGAGTATCCCTTACCAGGGTCGGGGAGCTGTTTTTT. This translates into CASSLRVSLTRVGELFF.

V gene TRBV2 combines with J gene TRBJ2-4; possible D gene TRBD1, 6 bases. Germline V gene sequence: CDR1 SNHLY, CDR2 FYNNEI. The CDR3 covers 20 residues. Trimming cost V 0 bases and J 2 bases, with 23 bases left between them. DNA for the CDR3: TGTGCCAGCAGTGAAGCGGGTATAATCTTGCAGGGGCTTACCAAAAACATTCAGTACTTC. This codes for CASSEAGIILQGLTKNIQYF.

This chain connects TRBV27 to TRBJ1-1; 9 bases are shared with TRBD1. The CDR3 loop spans 13 amino acids. Germline CDR1 reads MNHEY; CDR2 reads SMNVEV (reference sequence). V lost 1 base, J lost 8 bases, and 2 bases stayed unmatched. The CDR3 DNA follows: TGTGCCAGCAGTTTATACAGGGGGCTCGAAGCTTTCTTT. The encoded protein is CASSLYRGLEAFF.

The chain is built from TRBV28 and TRBJ1-1, with 9 bases fitting TRBD1. V dropped 4 bases and J dropped 6; count of bases not matched to a gene: 9. CDR1 and CDR2 from the germline V gene are MDHEN and SYDVKM. The CDR3 has 15 amino acids. Written as DNA, the CDR3 is TGTGCCAGCAGTTCCCGGGGACAGGGCTCCCCTGAAGCTTTCTTT. Translated, it gives CASSSRGQGSPEAFF.

CDR3 bases: TGTGCCAGCAGTTACGAGGGCGGGAACTCCTACAATGAGCAGTTCTTC. It translates to CASSYEGGNSYNEQFF. This rearrangement joins TRBV6-5 to TRBJ2-1, with D possibly TRBD2 on 6 matching bases. Trimming left V 2 bases short and J 0 bases short, with 11 bases between. This CDR3 is built from 16 residues. CDR1 and CDR2 (germline): MNHEY, SVGAGI.

This chain connects TRBV28 to TRBJ2-1; 7 positions match TRBD2. Germline CDR1 and CDR2: MDHEN and SYDVKM. V shed 5 bases and J 4 bases; nucleotides not matched to a gene: 8. The CDR3 totals 15 residues. The CDR3 sequence: CASSGGRVGYNEQFF. The DNA of the CDR3 is TGTGCCAGCAGTGGCGGGAGAGTGGGTTACAATGAGCAGTTCTTC.

The CDR3 bases are TGTGCCAGCAATATCGCGGGGGGGAGCACAGATACGCAGTATTTT. It yields the protein CASNIAGGSTDTQYF. The chain employs TRBV2 and TRBJ2-3; 9 nucleotides align to TRBD2. This CDR3 is built from 15 residues. From germline, CDR1 is SNHLY and CDR2 FYNNEI. V was pared by 7 bases and J by 0 bases, with 5 bases of the junction left unmatched. Full variable domain (missing parts from reference TRBV2 and TRBJ2-3): EPEVTQTPSHQVTQMGQEVILRCVPISNHLYFYWYRQILGQKVEFLVSFYNNEISEKSEIFDDQFSVERPDGSNFTLKIRSTKLEDSAMYFCASNIAGGSTDTQYFGPGTRLTVL.

The gene calls are TRBV5-1 and TRBJ1-4; TRBD1 aligns across 7 bases. Germline assignment: CDR1 SGHRS and CDR2 YFSETQ. This CDR3 spans 14 amino acids. V shed 4 bases and J 5 bases; nucleotides not matched to a gene: 5. CDR3 nucleotides: TGCGCCAGCAGCGGGGGACAGATGAATGAAAAACTGTTTTTT. It specifies CASSGGQMNEKLFF.

J is TRBJ1-3 and V is TRBV5-1, with TRBD1 matching over 9 bases. The trim removed 3 bases at V and 2 bases at J, leaving 9 bases unmatched. The germline CDR1 and CDR2 sequences are SGHRS and YFSETQ. The CDR3 sequence is 17 residues long. CDR3 sequence reads: CASSSAGTGRAGNTIYF. CDR3 DNA: TGCGCCAGCAGCTCAGCCGGGACAGGGAGGGCTGGAAACACCATATATTTT. Full variable domain (outside the CDR3, taken from reference TRBV5-1 and TRBJ1-3): KAGVTQTPRYLIKTRGQQVTLSCSPISGHRSVSWYQQTPGQGLQFLFEYFSETQRNKGNFPGRFSGRQFSNSRSEMNVSTLELGDSALYLCASSSAGTGRAGNTIYFGEGSWLTVV.

The genes are TRBV10-1 and TRBJ1-1; D perhaps matches TRBD1 (6 bases). Germline V gene data show CDR1 as WNHNN and CDR2 as SYGVQD (reference sequence). The CDR3 is 14 amino acids. V was trimmed by 2 bases and J by 5 bases, leaving 12 bases between them. The CDR3 reads CASSEMNRETEAFF. In nucleotides, the CDR3 is TGCGCCAGCAGTGAGATGAACAGGGAGACTGAAGCTTTCTTT.

The rearrangement links TRBV6-1 to TRBJ2-1; D gene ambiguous. The CDR3 totals 13 residues. V was cut by 3 bases and J by 6 bases, with 9 bases left in between. CDR1 is MNHNS, CDR2 SASEGT, per germline. The CDR3 DNA sequence: TGTGCCAGCAGTGACAGGTCAGGCAATGAGCAGTTCTTC. Translating gives CASSDRSGNEQFF.

The chain employs TRBV19 and TRBJ1-5; TRBD1 aligns across 8 bases. This CDR3 contains 13 residues. From germline, CDR1 is LNHDA and CDR2 SQIVND (reference sequence). V shed 10 bases, J shed 5 bases, and the junction held 7 bases outside the gene matches. DNA of the CDR3: TGTGCCACCGCGGACAGGGCATATCAGCCCCAGCATTTT. This codes for CATADRAYQPQHF.

A remark on this clone: The sample carries other DNA sequences with the same CDR3. V is TRBV28 and J is TRBJ2-1; 12 bases fit TRBD2. V trimming: 6 bases; J trimming: 0 bases; junction bases outside the gene matches: 6. The germline V gene encodes CDR1 MDHEN and CDR2 SYDVKM. CDR3 length: 17 amino acids. CDR3 protein: CASSLWTSGDSYNEQFF. The CDR3 DNA is TGTGCCAGCAGCCTCTGGACTAGCGGGGACTCCTACAATGAGCAGTTCTTC.

The genes are TRBV6-6 and TRBJ2-1, with TRBD1 identical over 7 bases. Germline trimming cut 9 bases from V and 1 base from J; bases unmatched to any gene: 6. This CDR3 contains 14 residues. The germline V gene encodes CDR1 MNHNY and CDR2 SVGAGI (reference sequence). The CDR3 loop is CASQGVISYNEQFF. As DNA, the CDR3 is TGTGCCAGTCAGGGGGTGATATCCTACAATGAGCAGTTCTTC.

This clone was recorded only once. In DNA, the CDR3 is TGCAGCGTTGAAGTGGGAGGACTAGAGGGCGATGAGCAGTTCTTC. This encodes CSVEVGGLEGDEQFF. The chain has TRBV29-1 and TRBJ2-1; 7 positions match TRBD2. Germline CDR1 SQVTM, CDR2 ANQGSEA. V was clipped by 1 base and J by 8 bases; unmatched bases: 11. There are 15 residues in the CDR3.

The V gene is TRBV5-1, the J gene TRBJ2-1, with TRBD1 matching 8 bases. CDR1 SGHRS and CDR2 YFSETQ come from the germline V gene. V shed 5 bases, J shed 5 bases, and the junction held 6 bases outside the gene matches. The CDR3 spans 14 residues. This chain's CDR3 is CASSPRQGNNEQFF. CDR3 nucleotide sequence: TGCGCCAGCAGTCCGAGACAGGGGAACAATGAGCAGTTCTTC.

CDR3 amino acids: CTSSQVRGVSNQPQHF. In DNA, the CDR3 is TGCACCAGCAGCCAGGTACGGGGGGTTAGCAATCAGCCCCAGCATTTT. The J gene is TRBJ1-5, the V gene TRBV1. TRBV1 is assigned pseudogene status. This CDR3 has 16 residues.

This clone was recorded a few times. The chain uses TRBV6-5 and TRBJ2-6, with D perhaps matching TRBD1 (6 bases). V was pared by 6 bases and J by 1 base, with 10 bases between. Per germline, CDR1 MNHEY and CDR2 SVGAGI. There are 15 residues in the CDR3. The CDR3 nucleotides are TGTGCCAGCAGGCCACAGGGTTCTGGGGCCAACGTCCTGACTTTC. Its translation: CASRPQGSGANVLTF.

The rearrangement uses TRBV30 and TRBJ1-1; TRBD1 aligns across 12 bases. Germline CDR1 GTSNPN, CDR2 SVGIG (reference sequence). CDR3 size: 16 residues. The J segment lost 0 bases and the V segment lost 4 bases, leaving 6 bases of the junction unmatched. CDR3 sequence: CAWNTGTGGLNTEAFF. CDR3 sequence (DNA): TGTGCCTGGAATACCGGGACAGGGGGCTTGAACACTGAAGCTTTCTTT.

The chain carries TRBV11-1 and TRBJ2-7; perhaps TRBD2 as D (6 bases). Trimming shortened V by 2 bases and J by 2 bases, and 13 bases separated the two germline ends. Germline V CDR1 and CDR2: SGHAT, FQDESV (reference sequence). This CDR3 has 15 residues. The CDR3 DNA reads TGTGCCAGCAGCTTAAAGGGCGGGAACACCTACGAGCAGTACTTC. Protein sequence: CASSLKGGNTYEQYF.

V and J are TRBV27 and TRBJ2-7; 7 bases are shared with TRBD2. Per germline, CDR1 MNHEY and CDR2 SMNVEV (reference sequence). V shed 4 bases, J shed 9 bases, and the junction held 6 bases outside the gene matches. The CDR3 spans 12 residues. CDR3 sequence (DNA): TGTGCCAGCAGTTCCCTCTCGGGGGGGCAGTACTTC. Amino acids: CASSSLSGGQYF.

The chain employs TRBV9 and TRBJ2-3, with 11 bases matching TRBD2. J lost 2 bases, V lost 0 bases, and 5 bases had no gene match. The length of the CDR3 is 17 residues. CDR1 SGDLS and CDR2 YYNGEE come from the germline V gene. The CDR3 loop reads CASSVVGLAVTTDTQYF. The CDR3 DNA reads TGTGCCAGCAGCGTAGTGGGACTAGCGGTAACCACAGATACGCAGTATTTT.

This chain uses TRBV9 with TRBJ1-2; D not resolved. CDR1 SGDLS and CDR2 YYNGEE come from the germline V gene. V shed 0 bases and J shed 6 bases, with 3 bases lying between them. There are 11 residues in the CDR3. DNA for the CDR3: TGTGCCAGCAGCGTAGGTAATGGCTACACCTTC. The encoded protein is CASSVGNGYTF.

This chain links TRBV6-5 with TRBJ2-7; tentative D call: TRBD2 (6 bases). This CDR3 is 12 amino acids long. Germline V gene sequence: CDR1 MNHEY, CDR2 SVGAGI. Trimming left V 6 bases short and J 6 bases short, with 12 bases between. The CDR3, as DNA: TGTGCCAGCAGCAGGGTCGGGGGCGAGCAGTACTTC. Translated, it gives CASSRVGGEQYF.

The V and J genes are TRBV28 and TRBJ2-7; TRBD2 agrees at 8 bases. The germline V gene encodes CDR1 MDHEN and CDR2 SYDVKM. This CDR3 is built from 15 residues. V lost 4 bases, J lost 4 bases, and 9 bases stayed unmatched. This chain's CDR3 is CASSSPGGTTYEQYF. DNA of the CDR3: TGTGCCAGCAGTTCACCGGGAGGGACTACTTACGAGCAGTACTTC.

This sequence joins TRBV5-1 and TRBJ2-5; TRBD2 agrees at 9 bases. The CDR3 consists of 18 residues. The germline gives CDR1 SGHRS, CDR2 YFSETQ. The trim removed 4 bases at V and 0 bases at J, leaving 13 bases unmatched. The CDR3 protein is CASSRGASGGLYQETQYF. The CDR3 DNA follows: TGCGCCAGCAGCCGCGGGGCGAGCGGGGGGCTGTACCAAGAGACCCAGTACTTC.

V is TRBV6-1 and J is TRBJ2-1; D possibly corresponds to TRBD2 (6 bases). Germline assignment: CDR1 MNHNS and CDR2 SASEGT. The CDR3 sequence is 14 residues long. Trimming removed 1 base at V and 9 bases at J, with 13 bases between. CDR3 DNA: TGTGCCAGCAGTGAAGGGTCTGGGGGGTCTGAGCAGTTCTTC. Encoded protein: CASSEGSGGSEQFF.

This clone appeared a single time. The chain has TRBV12-3 or TRBV12-4 and TRBJ2-5; tentatively, D is TRBD2 (6 bases). CDR3 length: 12 amino acids. V lost 7 bases, J lost 2 bases, and 8 bases lay in between. CDR3 in amino acids: CASTGLQETQYF. The CDR3 region has the DNA TGTGCCAGCACCGGACTACAAGAGACCCAGTACTTC.

The rearrangement joins TRBV28 to TRBJ2-3; no firm D call. This CDR3 region has 11 residues. Germline CDR1 MDHEN, CDR2 SYDVKM. With 7 bases removed from V and 5 bases from J, the gap between germline ends came to 7 bases. CDR3 region: CASTTRDTQYF. CDR3 coding DNA: TGTGCCAGCACCACCAGAGATACGCAGTATTTT.

This clone appeared once. This rearrangement joins TRBV14 to TRBJ2-1; D remains unclear. The CDR3 runs to 16 residues. The germline CDR1 and CDR2 sequences are SGHDN and FVKESK. V was pared by 1 base and J by 3 bases, with 13 bases between. Written as DNA, the CDR3 is TGTGCCAGCAGCCAAGGAGTGGGCTTGAGCTACAATGAGCAGTTCTTC. It specifies CASSQGVGLSYNEQFF.

The CDR3 reads CASSLDGGIGTQYF. Here the CDR3 DNA reads TGTGCCAGCAGCTTAGACGGGGGTATAGGTACGCAGTATTTT. The chain has TRBV7-2 and TRBJ2-3, with a possible D match to TRBD2 (6 bases). The ends were cut back, 1 base at V and 8 bases at J, with 13 bases in the middle. The germline gives CDR1 SGHTA, CDR2 FQGNSA. This CDR3 spans 14 amino acids.